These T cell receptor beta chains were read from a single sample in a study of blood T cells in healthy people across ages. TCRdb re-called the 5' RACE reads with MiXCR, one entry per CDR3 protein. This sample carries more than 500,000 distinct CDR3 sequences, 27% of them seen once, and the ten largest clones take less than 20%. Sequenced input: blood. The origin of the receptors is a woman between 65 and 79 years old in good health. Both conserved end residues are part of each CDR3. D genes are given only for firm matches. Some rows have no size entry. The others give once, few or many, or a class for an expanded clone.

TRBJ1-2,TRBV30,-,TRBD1,CAWSFGTGLYGYTF,TGTGCCTGGAGTTTTGGGACAGGGCTCTATGGCTACACCTTC
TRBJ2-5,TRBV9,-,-,CASSVALGTQETQYF,TGTGCCAGCAGCGTAGCTCTGGGGACCCAAGAGACCCAGTACTTC
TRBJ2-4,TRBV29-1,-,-,CSVDGVPGTPKNIQYF,TGCAGCGTTGATGGGGTGCCGGGAACTCCCAAAAACATTCAGTACTTC
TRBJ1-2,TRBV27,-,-,CASSERQIYGYTF,TGTGCCAGCAGCGAGCGGCAGATCTATGGCTACACCTTC
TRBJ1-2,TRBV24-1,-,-,CATSDGLTYGYTF,TGTGCCACCAGTGATGGGTTGACCTATGGTTACACCTTC
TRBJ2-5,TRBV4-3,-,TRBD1,CASSQVGDRETQYF,TGCGCCAGCAGCCAAGTGGGGGACAGGGAGACCCAGTACTTC
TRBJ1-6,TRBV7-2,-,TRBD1,CASSSYRGTNSPLHF,TGTGCCAGCAGCTCATACAGGGGAACGAATTCACCCCTCCACTTT
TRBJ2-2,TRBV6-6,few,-,CASSYSPNTGELFF,TGTGCCAGCAGTTACTCCCCGAACACCGGGGAGCTGTTTTTT
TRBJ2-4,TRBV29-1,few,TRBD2,CSVEQREGLNIQYF,TGCAGCGTTGAACAAAGGGAGGGTCTAAACATTCAGTACTTC
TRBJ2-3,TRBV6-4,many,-,CASSPAVEDPTDTQYF,TGTGCCAGCAGCCCCGCCGTGGAGGACCCCACAGATACGCAGTATTTT
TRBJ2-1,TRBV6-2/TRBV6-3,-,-,CASSYRGPLVF,TGTGCCAGCAGTTATCGGGGGCCTCTGGTCTTC
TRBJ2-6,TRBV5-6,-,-,CASSPRQAGANVLTF,TGTGCCAGCAGCCCCCGGCAGGCTGGGGCCAACGTCCTGACTTTC
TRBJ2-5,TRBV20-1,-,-,CSARRPGETQYF,TGCAGTGCTAGACGACCGGGAGAGACCCAGTACTTC
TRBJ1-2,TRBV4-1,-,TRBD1,CASSQAPRTGGYGYTF,TGCGCCAGCAGCCAGGCCCCCCGGACAGGGGGCTATGGCTACACCTTC
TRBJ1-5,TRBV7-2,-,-,CASSFTNQPQHF,TGTGCCAGCAGCTTTACCAATCAGCCCCAGCATTTT
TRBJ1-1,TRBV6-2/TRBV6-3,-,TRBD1,CASSYGTGRRTEAFF,TGTGCCAGCAGTTACGGGACAGGGCGGAGGACTGAAGCTTTCTTT
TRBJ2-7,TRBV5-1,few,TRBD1,CASSFDRGHDEQYF,TGCGCCAGCAGCTTCGACAGGGGGCATGACGAGCAGTACTTC
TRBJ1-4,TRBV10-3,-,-,CAISGRQPATNEKLFF,TGTGCCATCAGTGGGAGACAGCCCGCAACTAATGAAAAACTGTTTTTT
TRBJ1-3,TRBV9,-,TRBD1,CASGWTGGSGNTIYF,TGTGCCAGCGGATGGACAGGGGGCTCTGGAAACACCATATATTTT
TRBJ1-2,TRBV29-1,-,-,CSVESAGGYGYTF,TGCAGCGTTGAATCCGCGGGGGGTTATGGCTACACCTTC
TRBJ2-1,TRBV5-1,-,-,CASSPTVSSYNEQFF,TGCGCCAGCAGCCCGACAGTTAGCTCCTACAATGAGCAGTTCTTC
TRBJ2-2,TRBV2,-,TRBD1,CASCPGQGTGELFF,TGTGCCAGCTGCCCGGGACAGGGCACCGGGGAGCTGTTTTTT
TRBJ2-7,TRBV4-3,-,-,CASSQLQSEIYEQYF,TGCGCCAGCAGCCAGCTACAGAGTGAAATCTACGAGCAGTACTTC
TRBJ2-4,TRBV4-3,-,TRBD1,CASSQRTGETKNIQYF,TGCGCCAGCAGCCAAAGGACAGGGGAGACCAAAAACATTCAGTACTTC
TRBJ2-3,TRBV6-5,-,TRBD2,CASSRQRGRTDTQYF,TGTGCCAGCAGTAGACAGCGGGGGCGCACAGATACGCAGTATTTT
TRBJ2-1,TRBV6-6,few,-,CASSYLEGGCDNEQFF,TGTGCCAGCAGTTACCTTGAGGGAGGCTGTGACAATGAGCAGTTCTTC
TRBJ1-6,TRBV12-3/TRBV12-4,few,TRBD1,CASSYRGRNSPLHF,TGTGCCAGCAGTTACAGGGGGAGAAATTCACCCCTCCACTTT
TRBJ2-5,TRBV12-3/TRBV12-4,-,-,CASSPMSAQETQYF,TGTGCCAGCAGCCCAATGAGTGCCCAAGAGACCCAGTACTTC
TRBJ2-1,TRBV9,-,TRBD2,CASSVVGGASIYNEQFF,TGTGCCAGCAGCGTGGTGGGAGGGGCCTCCATATACAATGAGCAGTTCTTC
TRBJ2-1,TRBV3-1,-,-,CASSPLGGGEQFF,TGTGCCAGCAGCCCCTTGGGGGGCGGAGAGCAGTTCTTC
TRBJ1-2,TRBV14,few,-,CASSPSLVRGYTF,TGTGCCAGCAGCCCCTCTCTGGTCCGTGGCTACACCTTC
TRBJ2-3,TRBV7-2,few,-,CASSSGPGGTDTQYF,TGTGCCAGCAGCTCTGGACCAGGGGGGACAGATACGCAGTATTTT
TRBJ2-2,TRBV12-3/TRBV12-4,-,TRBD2,CASSSATSGVTGELFF,TGTGCCAGCAGTTCGGCTACTAGCGGGGTGACCGGGGAGCTGTTTTTT
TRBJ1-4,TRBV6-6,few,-,CASSYSQGRNEKLFF,TGTGCCAGCAGTTACTCGCAGGGCCGTAATGAAAAACTGTTTTTT
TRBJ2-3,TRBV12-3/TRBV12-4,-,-,CASSSRLGAPDTQYF,TGTGCCAGCAGTTCCCGGTTAGGGGCGCCAGATACGCAGTATTTT
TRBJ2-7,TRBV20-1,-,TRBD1,CSATNRGRRYEQYF,TGCAGTGCTACCAACAGGGGGCGTAGGTACGAGCAGTACTTC
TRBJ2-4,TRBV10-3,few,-,CAISETGAKNIQYF,TGTGCCATCAGTGAGACCGGGGCCAAAAACATTCAGTACTTC
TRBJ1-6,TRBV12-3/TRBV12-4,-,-,CASSLLGMNSPLHF,TGTGCCAGCAGTTTACTAGGGATGAATTCACCCCTCCACTTT
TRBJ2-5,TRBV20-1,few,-,CSAGRSRETQYF,TGCAGTGCTGGGAGGTCCCGAGAGACCCAGTACTTC
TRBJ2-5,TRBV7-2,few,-,CASSLEQGQETQYF,TGTGCCAGCAGCTTAGAGCAGGGACAAGAGACCCAGTACTTC
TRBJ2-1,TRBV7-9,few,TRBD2,CASSSTSGGNEQFF,TGTGCCAGCAGCTCAACTAGCGGGGGAAATGAGCAGTTCTTC
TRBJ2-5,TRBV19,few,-,CASSPNYRAQETQYF,TGTGCCAGTAGTCCGAACTACAGGGCTCAAGAGACCCAGTACTTC
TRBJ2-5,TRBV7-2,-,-,CASSLGGGPPLETQYF,TGTGCCAGCAGCTTAGGTGGGGGCCCGCCCTTGGAGACCCAGTACTTC
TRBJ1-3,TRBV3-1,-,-,CASSPHSGNTIYF,TGTGCCAGCAGCCCGCACAGTGGAAACACCATATATTTT
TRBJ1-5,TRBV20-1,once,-,CSARGSRGGRPQHF,TGCAGTGCTAGAGGGTCAAGGGGGGGGAGGCCCCAGCATTTT
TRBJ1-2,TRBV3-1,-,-,CASSPPGPEGNGYTF,TGTGCCAGCAGCCCACCGGGTCCAGAGGGGAACGGCTACACCTTC
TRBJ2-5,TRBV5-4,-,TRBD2,CASSASGTRPLVAETQYF,TGTGCCAGCAGCGCGTCCGGGACTAGACCGTTAGTTGCAGAGACCCAGTACTTC
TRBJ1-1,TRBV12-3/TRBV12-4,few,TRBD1,CACRTNRDRGSHTEAFF,TGTGCCTGCAGAACTAACCGGGACAGGGGATCGCACACTGAAGCTTTCTTT
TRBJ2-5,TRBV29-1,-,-,CSVEGPQETQYF,TGCAGCGTTGAGGGACCTCAAGAGACCCAGTACTTC
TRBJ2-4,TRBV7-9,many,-,CASSLALSWGEAKNIQYF,TGTGCCAGCAGCTTAGCGTTATCGTGGGGAGAAGCCAAAAACATTCAGTACTTC
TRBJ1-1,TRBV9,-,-,CASSVEVNTEAFF,TGTGCCAGCAGCGTAGAAGTGAACACTGAAGCTTTCTTT
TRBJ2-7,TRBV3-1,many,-,CASSRPTGPMHHEQYF,TGTGCCAGCAGCCGGCCTACAGGGCCGATGCACCACGAGCAGTACTTC
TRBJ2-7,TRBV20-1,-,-,CSAWRSAVSYEQYF,TGCAGTGCTTGGCGGTCGGCAGTCTCCTACGAGCAGTACTTC
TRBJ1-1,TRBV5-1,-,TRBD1,CASSIGTVAEEAFF,TGCGCCAGCAGCATCGGGACAGTGGCTGAGGAAGCTTTCTTT
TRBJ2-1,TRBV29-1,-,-,CSVEGGARNRIYNEQFF,TGCAGCGTTGAGGGGGGGGCTCGGAACAGGATCTACAATGAGCAGTTCTTC
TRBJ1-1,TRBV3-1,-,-,CASSPQWSVTEAFF,TGTGCCAGCAGCCCGCAGTGGTCGGTGACTGAAGCTTTCTTT
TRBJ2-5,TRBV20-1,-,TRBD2,CSAKVSSGKETQYF,TGCAGTGCTAAAGTATCTAGCGGGAAAGAGACCCAGTACTTC
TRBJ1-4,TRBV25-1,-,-,CASTPQGIEKLFF,TGTGCCAGCACCCCGCAGGGTATTGAAAAACTGTTTTTT
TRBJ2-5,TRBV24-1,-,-,CATSDPRTPQETQYF,TGTGCCACCAGTGATCCCAGGACACCTCAAGAGACCCAGTACTTC
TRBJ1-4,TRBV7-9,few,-,CASSPEVGRVGEKLFF,TGTGCCAGCAGCCCCGAGGTGGGCAGGGTTGGGGAAAAACTGTTTTTT